The source of this T cell receptor (beta chain) is a study of OX40 agonist ivuxolimab in advanced cancers. Overall study context: The patients received agonistic anti-OX40 (CD134) antibody ivuxolimab. Intravenous ivuxolimab was administered to patients every 2 weeks at 0.01 to 10 mg/kg.

Worth noting for this clone: Its antigen remains unidentified.

Study outcomes and limitations: Expanded clones tended on average to be more numerous among CD8+ T cells than CD4+. Determination of antigen specificity was not performed for the expanded peripheral T cells.

Assay: immunoSEQ multiplex PCR; the TCRdb copy retains only in-frame clones and omits some. Of about 96,000 clones in the sample, around 91% are singletons; the top ten hold around 1.5%. CDR3 length: 17 amino acids. The V end was cut by 2 bases, the J end by 4 bases, with 18 bases between. CDR1 is SGHTA, CDR2 FQGTGA, per germline. Sequences were derived from CD4+ or CD8+ T cells sorted from blood, sampled in a trial of the OX40 agonist ivuxolimab. The rearrangement joins TRBV7-3 to TRBJ2-1; D is possibly TRBD1 (6 bases). This TCR was recovered from an adult with an advanced solid tumor such as melanoma, head and neck, liver or kidney cancer. The CDR3 is CASSLVDRGQPYNEQFF. The CDR3 nucleotides are TGTGCCAGCAGCTTAGTTGATCGAGGACAGCCATACAATGAGCAGTTCTTC.